The 17 T cell receptor beta chains reported below all come from one sample, sequenced in a study of blood T cell repertoires in COVID-19. Sequencing used immunoSEQ multiplex PCR; TCRdb keeps in-frame clones, though not all of them. There are around 210,000 clones in the sample; over 80% occur only once, and 0.8% to 0.95% lies in the top ten. Sequenced input: peripheral blood. The source of these receptors is a man in his fifties or sixties with COVID-19, enrolled during active disease.

The chain links TRBV5-1 to TRBJ2-7; TRBD1 matches 7 bases. Germline V gene sequence: CDR1 SGHRS, CDR2 YFSETQ. There are 14 residues in the CDR3. J lost 6 bases, V lost 1 base, and 7 bases had no gene match. The CDR3 is CASSLFGQAPEQYF. CDR3 DNA: TGCGCCAGCAGCTTGTTTGGACAGGCACCCGAGCAGTACTTC.

This chain links TRBV29-1 with TRBJ2-7, with TRBD2 as a possible D gene (5 bases). CDR1 and CDR2 (germline): SQVTM, ANQGSEA. Trimming shortened V by 4 bases and J by 6 bases, and 16 bases separated the two germline ends. This CDR3 has 13 residues. CDR3 protein: CSVVEGTFLEQYF. DNA for the CDR3: TGCAGCGTTGTCGAGGGTACATTTCTCGAGCAGTACTTC.

Written as DNA, the CDR3 is TGCGCCAGCAGCCAAGACTTCTCAACTAATGAAAAACTGTTTTTT. Translating gives CASSQDFSTNEKLFF. The chain recombines TRBV4-1 with TRBJ1-4; no firm D call. Trimming cost V 0 bases and J 0 bases, with 5 bases left between them. The CDR3 contains 15 residues. CDR1 and CDR2 from the germline V gene are MGHRA and YSYEKL.

The V call is TRBV5-1, the J call TRBJ2-1; 11 nucleotides agree with TRBD2. V lost 4 bases and J lost 5; bases outside the gene matches: 14. Germline lookup yields CDR1 SGHRS and CDR2 YFSETQ. The length of the CDR3 is 18 residues. CDR3 nucleotides: TGCGCCAGCAGCCCCCAGGGACTAACTAGCGGGAGCCACAATGAGCAGTTCTTC. Translation gives CASSPQGLTSGSHNEQFF.

The rearrangement links TRBV5-6 to TRBJ2-7; D remains ambiguous. Germline CDR1 and CDR2: SGHDT and YYEEEE. CDR3 length: 13 amino acids. Trimming cost V 0 bases and J 5 bases, with 9 bases left between them. The CDR3 nucleotides read TGTGCCAGCAGCTTGGTGACAAGCCACGAGCAGTACTTC. This encodes CASSLVTSHEQYF.

The chain combines TRBV28 with TRBJ2-7; 7 bases fit TRBD1. Germline-derived CDR1 and CDR2 are MDHEN and SYDVKM. This CDR3 contains 16 residues. Trimming took 2 bases from V and 7 from J; bases not matched to a gene: 14. The CDR3 sequence: CASSLTGQRTAEEQYF. The CDR3, as DNA: TGTGCCAGCAGTTTAACGGGACAGCGGACCGCTGAAGAGCAGTACTTC.

This chain uses TRBV14 with TRBJ2-7; TRBD1 is a possible D gene (5 bases). Between the trimmed V and J ends, which lost 1 base and 1 base, there was a span of 11 bases. The CDR3 has 15 amino acids. Per germline, CDR1 SGHDN and CDR2 FVKESK. CDR3 protein: CASSQGGSHSYEQYF. The CDR3, as DNA: TGTGCCAGCAGCCAAGGGGGCAGCCATTCCTACGAGCAGTACTTC. The full variable domain, with the rest looked up from reference TRBV14 and TRBJ2-7, is EAGVTQFPSHSVIEKGQTVTLRCDPISGHDNLYWYRRVMGKEIKFLLHFVKESKQDESGMPNNRFLAERTGGTYSTLKVQPAELEDSGVYFCASSQGGSHSYEQYFGPGTRLTVT.

The chain links TRBV27 to TRBJ1-5, with a possible D match to TRBD1 (5 bases). The V gene's germline CDR1 is MNHEY and CDR2 SMNVEV (reference sequence). CDR3 size: 14 residues. Trimming cost V 8 bases and J 6 bases, with 17 bases left between them. In DNA form, the CDR3 reads TGTGCCAGCTGTCAAATGGTTGGGGCTCAGCCCCAGCATTTT. The encoded protein is CASCQMVGAQPQHF.

There are a few counts of this clone. The rearrangement joins TRBV7-2 to TRBJ2-1, with 11 bases aligning to TRBD2. The CDR3 runs 15 residues. Germline-derived CDR1 and CDR2 are SGHTA and FQGNSA. Trimming at V came to 5 bases and at J to 8 bases, leaving 8 bases not matched to a gene. CDR3 residues: CASSLTGTSGYEQFF. The DNA for the CDR3 is TGTGCCAGCAGCCTAACCGGGACTAGCGGATATGAGCAGTTCTTC.

V gene TRBV5-1 combines with J gene TRBJ2-7; no firm D call. The CDR3 consists of 13 residues. Per germline, CDR1 SGHRS and CDR2 YFSETQ. With 4 bases removed from V and 0 bases from J, the gap between germline ends came to 8 bases. CDR3 amino acids: CASSIDNSYEQYF. Here the CDR3 DNA reads TGCGCCAGCAGCATTGACAACTCCTACGAGCAGTACTTC.

The V call is TRBV10-2, the J call TRBJ1-3; D uncertain. Germline V gene sequence: CDR1 WSHSY, CDR2 SAAADI. Trimming shortened V by 7 bases and J by 0 bases, and 16 bases separated the two germline ends. The CDR3 has 16 amino acids. CDR3 nucleotides: TGCGCCAGCAACCGAGAGACTATCGTCTCTGGAAACACCATATATTTT. It translates to CASNRETIVSGNTIYF.

This clone was counted between two and nine times. The chain employs TRBV24-1 and TRBJ1-1, with D maybe TRBD1 (5 bases). Germline CDR1 reads KGHDR; CDR2 reads SFDVKD. The length of the CDR3 is 13 residues. V was shortened by 8 bases and J by 1 base, with 10 bases between the two germline ends. The chain's CDR3 is CATKMGGNTEAFF. The CDR3 nucleotides read TGTGCCACCAAAATGGGGGGGAACACTGAAGCTTTCTTT.

This clone has a single count. This chain joins TRBV27 and TRBJ2-2, with D hard to call. Trimming left V 5 bases short and J 8 bases short, with 9 bases between. CDR1 and CDR2 from the germline V gene are MNHEY and SMNVEV (reference sequence). There are 12 residues in the CDR3. The CDR3 coding sequence is TGTGCCAGCAGTCCCCAAGAGGGGGAGCTGTTTTTT. This gives the protein CASSPQEGELFF.

The J gene is TRBJ2-5, the V gene TRBV7-9, with a tentative D call TRBD2 (5 bases). Germline V gene sequence: CDR1 SEHNR, CDR2 FQNEAQ (reference sequence). Trimming removed 1 base at V and 5 bases at J, with 17 bases between. This CDR3 region has 16 residues. CDR3 sequence reads: CASSLERGRGRETQYF. In DNA form, the CDR3 reads TGTGCCAGCAGCTTAGAACGCGGGCGAGGACGGGAGACCCAGTACTTC.

The chain joins TRBV13 to TRBJ1-2; the D gene is possibly TRBD1 (5 bases). The CDR3 is made up of 15 amino acids. Germline V gives CDR1 PRHDT, CDR2 FYEKMQ (reference sequence). Trimming took 7 bases from V and 4 from J, leaving 19 bases between them. CDR3 amino acids: CASTTGPGGRYGYTF. The CDR3 DNA reads TGTGCCAGCACCACGGGGCCCGGGGGACGCTATGGCTACACCTTC. The complete variable domain, with remaining parts taken from reference TRBV13 and TRBJ1-2, reads AAGVIQSPRHLIKEKRETATLKCYPIPRHDTVYWYQQGPGQDPQFLISFYEKMQSDKGSIPDRFSAQQFSDYHSELNMSSLELGDSALYFCASTTGPGGRYGYTFGSGTRLTVV.

A few counts support this clone. This sequence joins TRBV28 and TRBJ1-2; D possibly corresponds to TRBD1 (6 bases). The CDR3 is made up of 15 amino acids. Germline V gives CDR1 MDHEN, CDR2 SYDVKM. The ends were cut back, 6 bases at V and 5 bases at J, with 19 bases in the middle. CDR3 coding DNA: TGTGCCAGCAGCTTCGGGGGGGCGACCGGGTATGGCTACACCTTC. Translated: CASSFGGATGYGYTF.

This clone was picked up one time. This rearrangement joins TRBV10-3 to TRBJ1-1; D ambiguous. Per germline, CDR1 ENHRY and CDR2 SYGVKD. The V end was cut by 0 bases, the J end by 3 bases, with 5 bases between. The CDR3 is made up of 13 amino acids. Here the CDR3 DNA reads TGTGCCATCAGTGAGTCGGAGGACACTGAAGCTTTCTTT. Protein product: CAISESEDTEAFF.